The TCR beta chain under discussion was sequenced for a study of blood T cell repertoires in COVID-19. Sequenced by immunoSEQ multiplex PCR; TCRdb stores in-frame clones only, minus some. The sample lists about 130,000 clones; roughly 79% were seen once. CDR1 SGHRS and CDR2 YFSETQ come from the germline V gene. The CDR3 spans 14 residues. V was pared by 0 bases and J by 2 bases, with 9 bases between. A few counts support this clone. The sequenced sample consisted of peripheral blood. This receptor was taken from a human donor in a cohort sampled during active COVID-19. The chain recombines TRBV5-1 with TRBJ2-7; D not certain. The DNA for the CDR3 is TGCGCCAGCAGCTTGGACAGTACCACCTACGAGCAGTACTTC. Its protein is CASSLDSTTYEQYF.